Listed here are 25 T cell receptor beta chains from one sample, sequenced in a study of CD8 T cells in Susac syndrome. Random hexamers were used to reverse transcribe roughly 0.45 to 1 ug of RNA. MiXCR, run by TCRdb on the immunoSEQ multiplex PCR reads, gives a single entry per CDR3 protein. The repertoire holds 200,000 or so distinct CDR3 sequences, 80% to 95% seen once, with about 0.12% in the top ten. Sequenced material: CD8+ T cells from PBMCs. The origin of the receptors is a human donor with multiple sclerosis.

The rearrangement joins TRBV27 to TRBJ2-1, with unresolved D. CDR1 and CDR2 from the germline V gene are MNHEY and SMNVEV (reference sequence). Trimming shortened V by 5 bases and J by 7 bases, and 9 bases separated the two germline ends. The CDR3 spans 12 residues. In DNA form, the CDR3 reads TGTGCCAGCAGTCTGACCGCTAATGAGCAGTTCTTC. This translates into CASSLTANEQFF.

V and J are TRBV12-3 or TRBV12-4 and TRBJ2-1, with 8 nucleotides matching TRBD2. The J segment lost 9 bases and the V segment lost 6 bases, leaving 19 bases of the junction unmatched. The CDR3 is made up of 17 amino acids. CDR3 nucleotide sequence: TGTGCCAGCAGCCCCAACCCAAGCGGGAGTGGCGGAGGTGAGCAGTTCTTC. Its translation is CASSPNPSGSGGGEQFF.

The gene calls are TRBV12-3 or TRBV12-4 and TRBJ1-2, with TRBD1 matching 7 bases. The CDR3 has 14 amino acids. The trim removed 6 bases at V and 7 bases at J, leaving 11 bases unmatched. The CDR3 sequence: CASRFPDRDRGYTF. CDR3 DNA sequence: TGTGCCAGCAGGTTCCCTGACAGGGATCGTGGCTACACCTTC.

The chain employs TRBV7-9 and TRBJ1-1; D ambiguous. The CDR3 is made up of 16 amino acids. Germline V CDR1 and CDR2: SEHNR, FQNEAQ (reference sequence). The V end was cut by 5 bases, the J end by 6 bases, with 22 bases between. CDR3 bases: TGTGCCAGCAGCGCCCCTACAGAGGCCCTGGGCGCTGAAGCTTTCTTT. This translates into CASSAPTEALGAEAFF. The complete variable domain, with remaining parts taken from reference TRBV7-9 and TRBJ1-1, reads DTGVSQNPRHKITKRGQNVTFRCDPISEHNRLYWYRQTLGQGPEFLTYFQNEAQLEKSRLLSDRFSAERPKGSFSTLEIQRTEQGDSAMYLCASSAPTEALGAEAFFGQGTRLTVV.

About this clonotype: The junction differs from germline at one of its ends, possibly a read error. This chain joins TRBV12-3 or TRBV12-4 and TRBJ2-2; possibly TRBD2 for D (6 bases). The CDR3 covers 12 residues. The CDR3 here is CASRLAAGELFF. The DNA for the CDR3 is TGTGCCAGCAGATTAGCGGCCGGGGAGCTGTTTTTT.

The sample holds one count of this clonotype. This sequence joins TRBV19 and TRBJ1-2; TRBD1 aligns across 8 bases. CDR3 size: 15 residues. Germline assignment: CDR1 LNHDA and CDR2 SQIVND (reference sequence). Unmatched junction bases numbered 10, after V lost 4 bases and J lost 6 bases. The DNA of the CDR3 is TGTGCCAGTAGTACCATCCTGACAGGGGTTGATGGCTACACCTTC. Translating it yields CASSTILTGVDGYTF.

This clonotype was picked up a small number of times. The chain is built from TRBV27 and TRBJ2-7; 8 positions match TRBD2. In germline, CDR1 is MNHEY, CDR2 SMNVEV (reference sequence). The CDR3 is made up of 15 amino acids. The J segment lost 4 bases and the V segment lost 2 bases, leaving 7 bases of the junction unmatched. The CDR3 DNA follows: TGTGCCAGCAGTTTAAGCCAGGGCGGGGGGTACGAGCAGTACTTC. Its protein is CASSLSQGGGYEQYF.

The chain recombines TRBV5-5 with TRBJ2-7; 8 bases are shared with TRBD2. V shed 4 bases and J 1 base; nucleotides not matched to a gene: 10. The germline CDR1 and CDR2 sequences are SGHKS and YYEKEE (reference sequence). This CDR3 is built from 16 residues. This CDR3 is CASSRPGTRGSYEQYF. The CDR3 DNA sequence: TGTGCCAGCAGCCGTCCCGGGACTAGAGGTTCCTACGAGCAGTACTTC.

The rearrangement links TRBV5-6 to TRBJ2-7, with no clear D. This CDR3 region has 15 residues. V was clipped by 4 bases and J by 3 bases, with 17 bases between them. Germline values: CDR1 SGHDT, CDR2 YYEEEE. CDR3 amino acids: CASSGVRSLLYEQYF. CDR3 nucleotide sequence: TGTGCCAGCAGCGGGGTTCGGAGCCTTCTCTACGAGCAGTACTTC.

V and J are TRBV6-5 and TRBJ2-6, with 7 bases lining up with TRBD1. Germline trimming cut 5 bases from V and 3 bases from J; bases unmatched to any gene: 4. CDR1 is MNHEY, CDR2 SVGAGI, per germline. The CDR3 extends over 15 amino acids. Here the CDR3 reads CASSPQGNGANVLTF. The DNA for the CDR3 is TGTGCCAGCAGTCCACAGGGGAATGGGGCCAACGTCCTGACTTTC.

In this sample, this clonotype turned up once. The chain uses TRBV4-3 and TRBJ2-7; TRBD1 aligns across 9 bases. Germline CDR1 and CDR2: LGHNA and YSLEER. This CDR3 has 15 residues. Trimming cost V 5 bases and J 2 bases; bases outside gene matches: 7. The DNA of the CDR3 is TGCGCCAGCAGCTTTTACGGGACAGGGACCTACGAGCAGTACTTC. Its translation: CASSFYGTGTYEQYF.

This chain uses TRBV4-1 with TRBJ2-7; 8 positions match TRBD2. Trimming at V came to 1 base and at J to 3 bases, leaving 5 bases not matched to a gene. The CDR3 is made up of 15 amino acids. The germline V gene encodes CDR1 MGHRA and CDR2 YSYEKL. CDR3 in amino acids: CASSQVSGVDYEQYF. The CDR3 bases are TGCGCCAGCAGCCAAGTTAGCGGGGTAGACTACGAGCAGTACTTC.

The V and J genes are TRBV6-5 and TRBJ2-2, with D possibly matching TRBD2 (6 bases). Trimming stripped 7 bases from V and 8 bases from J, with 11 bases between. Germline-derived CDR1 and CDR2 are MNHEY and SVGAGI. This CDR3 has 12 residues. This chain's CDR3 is CASTSLAGELFF. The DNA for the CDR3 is TGTGCCAGCACCTCCCTAGCGGGGGAGCTGTTTTTT.

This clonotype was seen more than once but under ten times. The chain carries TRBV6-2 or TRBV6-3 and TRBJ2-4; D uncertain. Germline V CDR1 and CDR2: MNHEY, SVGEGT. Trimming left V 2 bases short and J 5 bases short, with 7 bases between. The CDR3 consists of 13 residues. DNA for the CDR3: TGTGCCAGCAGTTACGCGACACAAAACATTCAGTACTTC. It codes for CASSYATQNIQYF.

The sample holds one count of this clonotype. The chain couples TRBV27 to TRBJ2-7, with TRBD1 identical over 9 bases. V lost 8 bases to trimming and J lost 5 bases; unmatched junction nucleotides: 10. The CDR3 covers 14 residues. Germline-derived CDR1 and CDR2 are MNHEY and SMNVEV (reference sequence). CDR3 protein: CASGPRDRAHEQYF. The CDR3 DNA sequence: TGTGCCAGCGGCCCACGGGACAGGGCGCACGAGCAGTACTTC.

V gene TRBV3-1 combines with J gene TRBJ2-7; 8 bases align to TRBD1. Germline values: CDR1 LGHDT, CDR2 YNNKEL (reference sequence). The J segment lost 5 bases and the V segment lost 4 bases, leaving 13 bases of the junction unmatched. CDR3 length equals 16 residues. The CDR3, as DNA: TGTGCCAGCAGCCCCGTAAGGACAGGGAAACCCGACGAGCAGTACTTC. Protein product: CASSPVRTGKPDEQYF.

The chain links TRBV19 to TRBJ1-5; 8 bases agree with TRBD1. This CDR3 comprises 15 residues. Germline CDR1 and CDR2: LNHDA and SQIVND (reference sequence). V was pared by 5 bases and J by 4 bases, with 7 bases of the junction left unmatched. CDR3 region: CASSLTGAINQPQHF. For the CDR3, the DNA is TGTGCCAGTAGTTTGACAGGGGCCATTAATCAGCCCCAGCATTTT.

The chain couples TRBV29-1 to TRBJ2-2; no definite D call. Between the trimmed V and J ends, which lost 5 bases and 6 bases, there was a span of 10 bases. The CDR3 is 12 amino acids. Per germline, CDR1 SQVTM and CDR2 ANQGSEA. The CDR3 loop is CSVPGSAGELFF. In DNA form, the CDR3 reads TGCAGCGTTCCGGGTAGTGCCGGGGAGCTGTTTTTT.

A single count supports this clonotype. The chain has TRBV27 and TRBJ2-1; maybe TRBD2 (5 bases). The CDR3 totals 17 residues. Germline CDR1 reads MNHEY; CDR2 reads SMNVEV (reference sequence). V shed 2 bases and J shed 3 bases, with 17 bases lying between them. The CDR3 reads CASSLTPPGERYNEQFF. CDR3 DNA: TGTGCCAGCAGTTTAACCCCCCCCGGGGAACGCTACAATGAGCAGTTCTTC.

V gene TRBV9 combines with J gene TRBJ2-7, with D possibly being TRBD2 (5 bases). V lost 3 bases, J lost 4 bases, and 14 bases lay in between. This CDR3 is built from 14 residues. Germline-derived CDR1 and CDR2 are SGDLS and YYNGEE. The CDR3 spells CASSAAGEGYEQYF. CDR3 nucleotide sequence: TGTGCCAGCAGCGCCGCTGGAGAGGGTTACGAGCAGTACTTC.

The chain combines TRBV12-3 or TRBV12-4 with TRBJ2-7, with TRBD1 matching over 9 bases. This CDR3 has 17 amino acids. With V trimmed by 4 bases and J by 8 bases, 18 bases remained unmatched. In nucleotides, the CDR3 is TGTGCCAGCAGTTCCAGCCAAAGAACGGACAGGGGTGGGCAGCAGTACTTC. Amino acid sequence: CASSSSQRTDRGGQQYF.

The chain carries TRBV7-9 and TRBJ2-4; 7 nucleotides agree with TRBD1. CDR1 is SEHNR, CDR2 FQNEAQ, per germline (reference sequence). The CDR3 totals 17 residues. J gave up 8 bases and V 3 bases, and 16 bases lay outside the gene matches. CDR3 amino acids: CASSLLLDDREVDIQYF. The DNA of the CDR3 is TGTGCCAGCAGCTTGCTTTTAGACGACAGGGAAGTTGACATTCAGTACTTC.

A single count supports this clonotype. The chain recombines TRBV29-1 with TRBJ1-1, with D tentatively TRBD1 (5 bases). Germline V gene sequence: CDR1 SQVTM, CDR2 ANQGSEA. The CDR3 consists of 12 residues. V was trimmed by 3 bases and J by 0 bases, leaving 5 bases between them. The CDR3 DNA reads TGCAGCGTTGAGGGGGTGAACACTGAAGCTTTCTTT. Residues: CSVEGVNTEAFF.

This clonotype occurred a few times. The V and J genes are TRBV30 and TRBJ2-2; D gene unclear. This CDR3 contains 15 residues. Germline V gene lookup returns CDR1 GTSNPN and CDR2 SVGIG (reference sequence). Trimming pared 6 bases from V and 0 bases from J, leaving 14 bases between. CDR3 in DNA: TGTGCCTGCCTAAATCCATTTACGAACACCGGGGAGCTGTTTTTT. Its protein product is CACLNPFTNTGELFF.

In DNA, the CDR3 is TGCAGTGCCCGATCCGCGGAAGGGACTTATGGCTACACCTTC. This translates into CSARSAEGTYGYTF. The J gene is TRBJ1-2, the V gene TRBV20-1; perhaps TRBD1 as D (5 bases). Germline-derived CDR1 and CDR2 are DFQATT and SNEGSKA (reference sequence). V lost 6 bases to trimming and J lost 5 bases, with 19 bases between them. This CDR3 spans 14 amino acids.